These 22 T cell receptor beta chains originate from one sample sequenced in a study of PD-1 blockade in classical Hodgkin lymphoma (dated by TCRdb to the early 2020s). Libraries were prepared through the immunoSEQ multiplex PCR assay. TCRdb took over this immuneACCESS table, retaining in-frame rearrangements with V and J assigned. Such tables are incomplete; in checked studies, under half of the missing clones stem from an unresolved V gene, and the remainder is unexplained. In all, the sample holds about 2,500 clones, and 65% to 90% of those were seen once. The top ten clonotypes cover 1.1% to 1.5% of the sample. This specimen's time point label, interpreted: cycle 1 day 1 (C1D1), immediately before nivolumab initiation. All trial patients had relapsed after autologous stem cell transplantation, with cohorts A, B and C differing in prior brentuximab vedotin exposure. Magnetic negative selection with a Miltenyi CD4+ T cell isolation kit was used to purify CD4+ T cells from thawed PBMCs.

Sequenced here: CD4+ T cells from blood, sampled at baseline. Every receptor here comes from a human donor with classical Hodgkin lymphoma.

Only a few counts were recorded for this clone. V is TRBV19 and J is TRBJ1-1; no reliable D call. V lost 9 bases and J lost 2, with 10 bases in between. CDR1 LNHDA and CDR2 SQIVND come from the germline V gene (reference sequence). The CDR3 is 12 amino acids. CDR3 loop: CASGPVNTEAFF. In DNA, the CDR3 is TGTGCCAGCGGACCAGTCAACACTGAAGCTTTCTTT.

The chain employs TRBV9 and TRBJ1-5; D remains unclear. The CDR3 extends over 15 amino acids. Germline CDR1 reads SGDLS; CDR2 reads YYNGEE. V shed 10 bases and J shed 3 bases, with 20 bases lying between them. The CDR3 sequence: CASATLSQFNQPQHF. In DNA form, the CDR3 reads TGTGCCTCAGCCACTTTGAGCCAGTTCAATCAGCCCCAGCATTTT.

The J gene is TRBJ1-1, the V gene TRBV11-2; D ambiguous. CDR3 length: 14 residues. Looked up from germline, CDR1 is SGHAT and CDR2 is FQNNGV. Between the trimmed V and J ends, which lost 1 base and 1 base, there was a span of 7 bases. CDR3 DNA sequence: TGTGCCAGCAGCTTAGGGCGGAAGAACACTGAAGCTTTCTTT. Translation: CASSLGRKNTEAFF.

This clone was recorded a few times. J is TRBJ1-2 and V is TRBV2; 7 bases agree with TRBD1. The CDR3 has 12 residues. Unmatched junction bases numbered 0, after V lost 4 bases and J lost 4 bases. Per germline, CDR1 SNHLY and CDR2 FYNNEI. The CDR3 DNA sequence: TGTGCCAGCAGTGGACAGGGCTATGGCTACACCTTC. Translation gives CASSGQGYGYTF. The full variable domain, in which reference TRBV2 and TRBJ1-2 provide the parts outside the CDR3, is EPEVTQTPSHQVTQMGQEVILRCVPISNHLYFYWYRQILGQKVEFLVSFYNNEISEKSEIFDDQFSVERPDGSNFTLKIRSTKLEDSAMYFCASSGQGYGYTFGSGTRLTVV.

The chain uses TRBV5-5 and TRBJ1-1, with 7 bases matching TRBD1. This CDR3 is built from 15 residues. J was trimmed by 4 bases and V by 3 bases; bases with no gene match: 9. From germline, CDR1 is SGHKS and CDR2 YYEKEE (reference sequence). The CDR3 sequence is CASSWTGGWGTEAFF. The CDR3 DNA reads TGTGCCAGCAGCTGGACAGGAGGGTGGGGCACTGAAGCTTTCTTT.

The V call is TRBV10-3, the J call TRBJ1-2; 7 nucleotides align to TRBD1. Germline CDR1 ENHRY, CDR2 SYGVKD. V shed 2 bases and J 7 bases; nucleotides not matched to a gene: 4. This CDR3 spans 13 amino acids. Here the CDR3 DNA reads TGTGCCATCAGTGAGACCTACAGGGGTGGCTACACCTTC. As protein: CAISETYRGGYTF.

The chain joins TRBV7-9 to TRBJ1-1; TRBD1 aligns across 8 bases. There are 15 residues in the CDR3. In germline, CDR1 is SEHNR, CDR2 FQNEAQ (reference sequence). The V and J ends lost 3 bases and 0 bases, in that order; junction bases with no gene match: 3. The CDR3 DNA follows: TGTGCCAGCAGCTTCCAGGGGGCCCTGAACACTGAAGCTTTCTTT. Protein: CASSFQGALNTEAFF. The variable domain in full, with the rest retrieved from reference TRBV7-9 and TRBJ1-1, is DTGVSQNPRHKITKRGQNVTFRCDPISEHNRLYWYRQTLGQGPEFLTYFQNEAQLEKSRLLSDRFSAERPKGSFSTLEIQRTEQGDSAMYLCASSFQGALNTEAFFGQGTRLTVV.

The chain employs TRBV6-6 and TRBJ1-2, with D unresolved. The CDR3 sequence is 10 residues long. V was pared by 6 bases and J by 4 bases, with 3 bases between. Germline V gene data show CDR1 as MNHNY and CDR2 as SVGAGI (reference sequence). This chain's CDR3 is CASRSYGYTF. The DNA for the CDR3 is TGTGCCAGCAGATCCTATGGCTACACCTTC.

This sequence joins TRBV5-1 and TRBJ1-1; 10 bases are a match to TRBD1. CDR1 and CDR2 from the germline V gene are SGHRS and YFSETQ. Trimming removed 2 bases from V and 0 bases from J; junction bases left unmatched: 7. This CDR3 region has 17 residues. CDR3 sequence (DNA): TGCGCCAGCAGCTTAGCGCCGACAGGGGGCTTGAACACTGAAGCTTTCTTT. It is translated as CASSLAPTGGLNTEAFF.

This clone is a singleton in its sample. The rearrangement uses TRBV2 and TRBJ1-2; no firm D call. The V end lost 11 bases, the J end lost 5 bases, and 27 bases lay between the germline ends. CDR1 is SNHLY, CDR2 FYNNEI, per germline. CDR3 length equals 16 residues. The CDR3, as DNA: TGTGCCGGCCATTTGGATGGCCTCCTAACTGGGTATGGCTACACCTTC. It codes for CAGHLDGLLTGYGYTF.

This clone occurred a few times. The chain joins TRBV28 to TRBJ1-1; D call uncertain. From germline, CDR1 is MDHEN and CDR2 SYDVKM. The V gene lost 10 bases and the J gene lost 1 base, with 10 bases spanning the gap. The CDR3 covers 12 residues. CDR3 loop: CATGHWNTEAFF. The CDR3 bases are TGTGCCACCGGTCATTGGAACACTGAAGCTTTCTTT.

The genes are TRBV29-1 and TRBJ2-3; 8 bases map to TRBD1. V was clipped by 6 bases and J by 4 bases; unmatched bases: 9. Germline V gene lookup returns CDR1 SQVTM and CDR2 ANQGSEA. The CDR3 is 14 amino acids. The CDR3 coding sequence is TGCAGCGTCATGCAGGGGGCCGGTCCAGATACGCAGTATTTT. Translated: CSVMQGAGPDTQYF.

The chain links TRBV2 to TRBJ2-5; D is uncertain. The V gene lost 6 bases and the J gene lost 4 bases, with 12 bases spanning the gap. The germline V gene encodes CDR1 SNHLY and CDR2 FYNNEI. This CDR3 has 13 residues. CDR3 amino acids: CASRGFRGETQYF. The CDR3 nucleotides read TGTGCCAGCAGGGGGTTTAGAGGAGAGACCCAGTACTTC.

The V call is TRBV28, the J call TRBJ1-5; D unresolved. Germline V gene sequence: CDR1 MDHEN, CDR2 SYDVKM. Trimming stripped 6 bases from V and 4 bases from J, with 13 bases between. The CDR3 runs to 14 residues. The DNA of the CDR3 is TGTGCCAGCAGCCTAGGGATAATGAATCAGCCCCAGCATTTT. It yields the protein CASSLGIMNQPQHF.

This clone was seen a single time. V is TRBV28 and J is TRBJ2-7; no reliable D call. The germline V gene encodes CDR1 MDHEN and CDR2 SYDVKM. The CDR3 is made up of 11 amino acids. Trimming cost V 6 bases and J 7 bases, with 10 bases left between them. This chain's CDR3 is CASRRFGEQYF. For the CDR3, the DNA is TGTGCCAGCAGGCGGTTCGGGGAGCAGTACTTC.

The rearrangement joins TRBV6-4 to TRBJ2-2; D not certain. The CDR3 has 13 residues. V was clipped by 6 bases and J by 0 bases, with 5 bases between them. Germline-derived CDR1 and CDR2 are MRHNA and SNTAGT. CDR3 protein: CASRVSNTGELFF. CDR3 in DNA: TGTGCCAGCAGAGTGTCGAACACCGGGGAGCTGTTTTTT.

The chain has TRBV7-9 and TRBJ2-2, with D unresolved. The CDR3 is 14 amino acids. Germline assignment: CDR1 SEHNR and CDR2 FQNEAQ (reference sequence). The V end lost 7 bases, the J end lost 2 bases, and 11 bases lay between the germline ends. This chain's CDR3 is CASKTDPNTGELFF. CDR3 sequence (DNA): TGTGCCAGCAAGACCGATCCCAACACCGGGGAGCTGTTTTTT.

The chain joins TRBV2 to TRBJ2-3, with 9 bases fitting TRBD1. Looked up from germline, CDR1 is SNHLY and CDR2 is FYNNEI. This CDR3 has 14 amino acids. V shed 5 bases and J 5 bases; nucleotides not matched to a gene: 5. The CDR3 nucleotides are TGTGCCAGCAGTCTACAGGGGGCGGAAGATACGCAGTATTTT. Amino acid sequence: CASSLQGAEDTQYF. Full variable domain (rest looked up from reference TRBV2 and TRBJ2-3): EPEVTQTPSHQVTQMGQEVILRCVPISNHLYFYWYRQILGQKVEFLVSFYNNEISEKSEIFDDQFSVERPDGSNFTLKIRSTKLEDSAMYFCASSLQGAEDTQYFGPGTRLTVL.

The CDR3: CASSLALLNEQFF. The CDR3 DNA follows: TGTGCCAGCAGCTTAGCTCTCCTTAATGAGCAGTTCTTC. The chain has TRBV11-3 and TRBJ2-1; D is unclear. The CDR3 covers 13 residues. Germline CDR1 SGHNT, CDR2 YENEEA. The germline V and J ends were trimmed by 1 base and 7 bases, with 8 bases remaining between them.

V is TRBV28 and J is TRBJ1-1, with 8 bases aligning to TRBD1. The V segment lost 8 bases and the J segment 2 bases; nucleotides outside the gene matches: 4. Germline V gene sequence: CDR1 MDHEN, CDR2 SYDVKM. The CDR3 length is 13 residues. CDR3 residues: CASRTGGNTEAFF. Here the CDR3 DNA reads TGTGCCAGCCGAACAGGGGGAAACACTGAAGCTTTCTTT.

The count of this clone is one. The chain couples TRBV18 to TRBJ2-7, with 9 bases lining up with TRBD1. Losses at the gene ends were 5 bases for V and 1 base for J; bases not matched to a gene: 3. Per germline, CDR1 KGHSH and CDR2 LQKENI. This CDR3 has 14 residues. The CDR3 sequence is CASSSGQGSYEQYF. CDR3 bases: TGTGCCAGCTCATCAGGACAGGGGTCCTACGAGCAGTACTTC.

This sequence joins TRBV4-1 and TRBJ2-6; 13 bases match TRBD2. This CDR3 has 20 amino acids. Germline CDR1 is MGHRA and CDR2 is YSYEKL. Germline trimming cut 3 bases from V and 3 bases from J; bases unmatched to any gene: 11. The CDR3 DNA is TGCGCCAGCAGCCATCATCTCGGACTAGCGGGAGTTCGTGGGGCCAACGTCCTGACTTTC. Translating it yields CASSHHLGLAGVRGANVLTF.